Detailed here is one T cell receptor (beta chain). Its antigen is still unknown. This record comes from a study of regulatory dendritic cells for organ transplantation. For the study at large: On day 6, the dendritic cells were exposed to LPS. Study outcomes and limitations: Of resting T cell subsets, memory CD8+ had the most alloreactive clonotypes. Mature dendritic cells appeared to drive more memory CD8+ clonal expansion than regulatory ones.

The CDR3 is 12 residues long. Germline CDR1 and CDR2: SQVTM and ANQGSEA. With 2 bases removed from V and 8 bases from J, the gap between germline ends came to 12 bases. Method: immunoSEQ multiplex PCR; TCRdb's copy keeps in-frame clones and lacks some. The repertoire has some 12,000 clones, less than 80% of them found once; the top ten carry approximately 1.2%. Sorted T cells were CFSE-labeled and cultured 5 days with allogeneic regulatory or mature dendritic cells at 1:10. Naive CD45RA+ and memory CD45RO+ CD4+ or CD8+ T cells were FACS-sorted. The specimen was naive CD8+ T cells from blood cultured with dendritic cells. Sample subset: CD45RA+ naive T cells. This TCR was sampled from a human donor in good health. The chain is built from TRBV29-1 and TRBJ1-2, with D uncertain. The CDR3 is CSVETTRSGYTF. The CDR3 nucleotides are TGCAGCGTTGAAACCACTCGAAGCGGCTACACCTTC.